What follows are 14 T cell receptor beta chains derived from one specimen sequenced in a study of technical replicates of blood from several donors. TCRdb keeps only in-frame clones here, not all; method: immunoSEQ multiplex PCR. The sample consists of approximately 82,000 clones, 85% to 95% of them appearing once. The sample taken for sequencing was T cells isolated from PBMCs. Receptors originate from a human donor in good health.

The chain couples TRBV28 to TRBJ1-5; D gene uncertain. CDR1 and CDR2 (germline): MDHEN, SYDVKM. Between the trimmed V and J ends, which lost 5 bases and 2 bases, there was a span of 10 bases. The CDR3 is 14 amino acids. CDR3 region: CASSLIEGNQPQHF. The DNA for the CDR3 is TGTGCCAGCAGTCTTATAGAAGGCAATCAGCCCCAGCATTTT.

This chain joins TRBV4-1 and TRBJ1-2, with 8 bases lining up with TRBD1. There are 17 residues in the CDR3. CDR1 MGHRA and CDR2 YSYEKL come from the germline V gene. Trimming at V came to 1 base and at J to 3 bases, leaving 10 bases not matched to a gene. The CDR3: CASSQGGLDREDYGYTF. The CDR3 DNA reads TGCGCCAGCAGCCAAGGTGGTTTGGACAGGGAGGACTATGGCTACACCTTC.

J is TRBJ1-2 and V is TRBV6-1; 7 nucleotides align to TRBD1. The CDR3 extends over 14 amino acids. Germline lookup yields CDR1 MNHNS and CDR2 SASEGT. Trimming took 6 bases from V and 4 from J; bases not matched to a gene: 8. The CDR3 protein is CASREHWDSYGYTF. The CDR3, as DNA: TGTGCCAGCAGGGAACACTGGGACAGCTATGGCTACACCTTC.

The chain has TRBV7-9 and TRBJ1-1, with unresolved D. CDR1 and CDR2 from the germline V gene are SEHNR and FQNEAQ (reference sequence). The CDR3 has 13 residues. V lost 0 bases, J lost 5 bases, and 7 bases lay in between. The CDR3 loop is CASSLARGTEAFF. CDR3 nucleotide sequence: TGTGCCAGCAGCTTAGCGCGAGGTACTGAAGCTTTCTTT.

This chain links TRBV7-3 with TRBJ1-1; weak D call: TRBD1 (5 bases). Trimming cost V 2 bases and J 11 bases, with 21 bases left between them. The germline V gene has CDR1 SGHTA and CDR2 FQGTGA. The CDR3 has 15 residues. The CDR3 sequence: CASSLGVQGLGAAFF. The DNA of the CDR3 is TGTGCCAGCAGCTTAGGGGTCCAGGGCCTTGGAGCCGCTTTCTTT. The entire variable domain, with the rest obtained from reference TRBV7-3 and TRBJ1-1, is as follows: GAGVSQTPSNKVTEKGKYVELRCDPISGHTALYWYRQSLGQGPEFLIYFQGTGAADDSGLPNDRFFAVRPEGSVSTLKIQRTERGDSAVYLCASSLGVQGLGAAFFGQGTRLTVV.

The V call is TRBV5-1, the J call TRBJ2-3, with D perhaps matching TRBD2 (7 bases). This CDR3 contains 16 residues. Germline-derived CDR1 and CDR2 are SGHRS and YFSETQ. V was shortened by 6 bases and J by 1 base, with 18 bases between the two germline ends. CDR3 in DNA: TGCGCCAGCACCATTCGGGGGCTAGCGGGCACAGATACGCAGTATTTT. Encoded protein: CASTIRGLAGTDTQYF.

The rearrangement joins TRBV10-1 to TRBJ1-1; D is unclear. Germline CDR1 reads WNHNN; CDR2 reads SYGVQD (reference sequence). The V end lost 3 bases, the J end lost 1 base, and 3 bases lay between the germline ends. The CDR3 is 12 amino acids. CDR3 protein: CASSDQNTEAFF. CDR3 bases: TGCGCCAGCAGTGATCAGAACACTGAAGCTTTCTTT.

This chain joins TRBV9 and TRBJ2-1; 9 bases map to TRBD1. CDR1 and CDR2 from the germline V gene are SGDLS and YYNGEE. CDR3 length: 14 amino acids. V shed 4 bases, J shed 6 bases, and the junction held 5 bases outside the gene matches. The CDR3: CASSSTTGGNEQFF. The CDR3 DNA sequence: TGTGCCAGCAGCTCGACGACAGGGGGCAATGAGCAGTTCTTC.

V gene TRBV12-5 combines with J gene TRBJ2-3; 9 bases align to TRBD2. Germline CDR1 LGHNT, CDR2 FRNRAP. V dropped 7 bases and J dropped 4; count of bases not matched to a gene: 15. The CDR3 is 17 amino acids. DNA for the CDR3: TGTGCTAGTGCCGGAATTTTAGGACTAGCGATTCCAGATACGCAGTATTTT. This codes for CASAGILGLAIPDTQYF.

The rearrangement uses TRBV18 and TRBJ1-5; a possible D gene is TRBD1 (6 bases). In germline, CDR1 is KGHSH, CDR2 LQKENI. V lost 4 bases and J lost 2, with 18 bases in between. The CDR3 loop spans 17 amino acids. CDR3 DNA: TGTGCCAGCTCACTCCTAACTGACAGGTCCGGCAATCAGCCCCAGCATTTT. Its protein product is CASSLLTDRSGNQPQHF.

V is TRBV11-1 and J is TRBJ2-3; 11 bases align to TRBD2. With 1 base clipped from V and 0 bases from J, the junction kept 0 bases outside the gene matches. The CDR3 has 16 amino acids. Germline CDR1 is SGHAT and CDR2 is FQDESV (reference sequence). The CDR3 DNA sequence: TGTGCCAGCAGCTTAGGGACTAGCGGGAGCACAGATACGCAGTATTTT. Amino acid sequence: CASSLGTSGSTDTQYF.

The chain is built from TRBV6-1 and TRBJ2-7, with TRBD1 as a possible D gene (6 bases). V was pared by 3 bases and J by 2 bases, with 20 bases between. The CDR3 length is 17 residues. Looked up from germline, CDR1 is MNHNS and CDR2 is SASEGT. The CDR3 region is CASSEILQGNPAYEQYF. The CDR3 coding sequence is TGTGCCAGCAGTGAGATCCTACAGGGCAACCCCGCCTACGAGCAGTACTTC.

This rearrangement joins TRBV28 to TRBJ2-7; 11 positions agree with TRBD2. CDR3 length: 13 amino acids. The ends lost 7 bases at V and 4 bases at J; junction bases unmatched: 3. Germline-derived CDR1 and CDR2 are MDHEN and SYDVKM. The DNA for the CDR3 is TGTGCCAGCATCCCTAGCGGGAGGTACGAGCAGTACTTC. This translates into CASIPSGRYEQYF.

The chain couples TRBV7-9 to TRBJ1-4; 10 nucleotides agree with TRBD1. V trimming: 5 bases; J trimming: 4 bases; junction bases outside the gene matches: 4. Germline CDR1 and CDR2: SEHNR and FQNEAQ (reference sequence). The CDR3 totals 15 residues. CDR3 coding DNA: TGTGCCAGCAGCCTCGGACAGGGGGTTAATGAAAAACTGTTTTTT. As protein: CASSLGQGVNEKLFF.